The 8 T cell receptor beta chains presented below share a single source sample, sequenced in a study of blood T cell repertoires in COVID-19. Here immunoSEQ multiplex PCR was the method, and the copy in TCRdb shows in-frame clones only, minus some. The sample records some 39,000 clones, roughly 85% being singletons. Sequencing was carried out using peripheral blood. The receptor source for this set is a man in his 60s with acute or convalescent COVID-19.

V is TRBV27 and J is TRBJ2-7; 7 bases are a match to TRBD2. CDR1 and CDR2 from the germline V gene are MNHEY and SMNVEV (reference sequence). V shed 1 base and J 0 bases; nucleotides not matched to a gene: 9. The CDR3 contains 17 residues. The CDR3 nucleotides read TGTGCCAGCAGTTTATATAGCGCGGGAGCCAACTCCTACGAGCAGTACTTC. Translated, it gives CASSLYSAGANSYEQYF.

The chain recombines TRBV10-3 with TRBJ1-6, with a tentative D call TRBD1 (5 bases). The CDR3 totals 15 residues. Germline CDR1 reads ENHRY; CDR2 reads SYGVKD. V lost 3 bases, J lost 7 bases, and 13 bases lay in between. The CDR3 nucleotides read TGTGCCATCAGTGACTGGGCAGGGCCAAATTCACCCCTCCACTTT. It encodes CAISDWAGPNSPLHF.

V and J are TRBV19 and TRBJ2-7, with a possible D match to TRBD2 (6 bases). CDR3 length: 18 residues. The germline CDR1 and CDR2 sequences are LNHDA and SQIVND (reference sequence). Deletions cut 0 bases from V and 6 bases from J, with 24 bases between. This CDR3 reads CASSIDPVARDFPREQYF. The CDR3 coding sequence is TGTGCCAGTAGTATAGATCCGGTCGCCCGGGACTTCCCACGCGAGCAGTACTTC.

V and J are TRBV10-3 and TRBJ2-5; TRBD2 aligns across 11 bases. CDR1 ENHRY and CDR2 SYGVKD come from the germline V gene. V lost 4 bases and J lost 7; bases outside the gene matches: 8. The CDR3 is made up of 15 amino acids. The CDR3 DNA follows: TGTGCCATCAGTGGAACACTAGCGGGAGAGGGGACCCAGTACTTC. Amino acids: CAISGTLAGEGTQYF.

V gene TRBV3-1 (or the pseudogene TRBV3-2) combines with J gene TRBJ2-1, with D possibly TRBD2 on 6 matching bases. Between the trimmed V and J ends, which lost 6 bases and 15 bases, there was a span of 18 bases. The CDR3 sequence is 12 residues long. From germline, CDR1 is LGHDT and CDR2 YNNKEL (reference sequence). In DNA, the CDR3 is TGTGCCAGCAGAGACGGCGGGACTTCGCTGTTCTTC. Its protein is CASRDGGTSLFF.

This clone was recorded only once. V is TRBV27 and J is TRBJ1-2; D is possibly TRBD1 (6 bases). The V gene lost 1 base and the J gene lost 1 base, with 10 bases spanning the gap. The germline CDR1 and CDR2 sequences are MNHEY and SMNVEV (reference sequence). This CDR3 is 15 amino acids long. The CDR3 here is CASSLWGGINYGYTF. The CDR3 region has the DNA TGTGCCAGCAGTTTATGGGGGGGCATTAACTATGGCTACACCTTC.

The CDR3 loop is CASSNQLAAYEQYF. The CDR3 DNA is TGTGCCAGCAGCAACCAACTAGCGGCCTACGAGCAGTACTTC. The genes are TRBV9 and TRBJ2-7; 8 bases are a match to TRBD2. The J segment lost 2 bases and the V segment lost 4 bases, leaving 5 bases of the junction unmatched. Germline V gene sequence: CDR1 SGDLS, CDR2 YYNGEE. The CDR3 runs to 14 residues. Drawing the rest from reference TRBV9 and TRBJ2-7, the complete variable domain is DSGVTQTPKHLITATGQRVTLRCSPRSGDLSVYWYQQSLDQGLQFLIQYYNGEERAKGNILERFSAQQFPDLHSELNLSSLELGDSALYFCASSNQLAAYEQYFGPGTRLTVT.

The chain is built from TRBV21-1 and TRBJ2-6; TRBD2, the D gene given by the table, was not confirmed from the DNA. TRBV21-1 is listed as a pseudogene. This CDR3 spans 19 amino acids. The CDR3 bases are TGTGCCAGCAGCAAAGTATCCGGGAATTCTTGCTCTGGGGCCAACGTCCTGACTTTC. Amino acid sequence: CASSKVSGNSCSGANVLTF.